This TCR beta chain stems from a study of blood T cell repertoires in COVID-19. The count of this clone is one. The CDR3 runs to 16 residues. The germline V gene has CDR1 SGDLS and CDR2 YYNGEE. V shed 4 bases, J shed 0 bases, and the junction held 7 bases outside the gene matches. Clones were sequenced by immunoSEQ multiplex PCR, and TCRdb holds only the in-frame ones, with some missing. The sample shows about 250,000 clones, about 80% of them seen only once. The receptor's source is a man older than 75 with acute or convalescent COVID-19. V gene TRBV9 combines with J gene TRBJ2-1; TRBD2 agrees at 7 bases. Sequenced material: peripheral blood. CDR3 residues: CASSPRGLSSYNEQFF. CDR3 nucleotide sequence: TGTGCCAGCAGCCCCCGGGGACTAAGCTCCTACAATGAGCAGTTCTTC.